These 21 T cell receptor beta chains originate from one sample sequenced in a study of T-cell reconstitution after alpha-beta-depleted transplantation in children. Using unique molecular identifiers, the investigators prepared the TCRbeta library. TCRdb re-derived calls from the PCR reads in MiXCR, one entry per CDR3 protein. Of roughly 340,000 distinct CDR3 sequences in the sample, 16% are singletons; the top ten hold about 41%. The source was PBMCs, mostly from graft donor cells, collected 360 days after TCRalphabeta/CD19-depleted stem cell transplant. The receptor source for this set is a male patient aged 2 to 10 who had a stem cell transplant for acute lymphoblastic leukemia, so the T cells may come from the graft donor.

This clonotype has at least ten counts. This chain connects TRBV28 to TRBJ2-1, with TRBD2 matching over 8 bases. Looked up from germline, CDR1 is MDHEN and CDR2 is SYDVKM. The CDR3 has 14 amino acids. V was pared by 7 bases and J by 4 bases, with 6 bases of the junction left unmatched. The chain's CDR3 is CASNGRARYNEQFF. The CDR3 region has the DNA TGTGCCAGCAACGGGAGGGCGCGGTACAATGAGCAGTTCTTC.

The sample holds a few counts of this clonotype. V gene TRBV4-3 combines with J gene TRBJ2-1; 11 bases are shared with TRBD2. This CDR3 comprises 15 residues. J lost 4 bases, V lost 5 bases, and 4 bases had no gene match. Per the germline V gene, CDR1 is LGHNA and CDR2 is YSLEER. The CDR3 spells CASSGGLAAYNEQFF. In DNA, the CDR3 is TGCGCCAGCAGCGGGGGACTAGCGGCTTACAATGAGCAGTTCTTC.

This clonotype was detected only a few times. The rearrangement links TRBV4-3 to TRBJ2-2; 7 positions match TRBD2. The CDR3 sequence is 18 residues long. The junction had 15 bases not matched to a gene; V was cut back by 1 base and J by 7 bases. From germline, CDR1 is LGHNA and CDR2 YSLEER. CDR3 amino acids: CASSQGSLIAGDIGELFF. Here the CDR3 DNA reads TGCGCCAGCAGCCAAGGTTCCCTTATTGCGGGAGACATCGGGGAGCTGTTTTTT.

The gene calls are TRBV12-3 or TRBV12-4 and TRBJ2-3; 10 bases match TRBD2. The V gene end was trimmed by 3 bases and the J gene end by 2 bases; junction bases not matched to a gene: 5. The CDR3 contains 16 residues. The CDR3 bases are TGTGCCAGCAGTTTCCCGACTAGCGGGCTCACAGATACGCAGTATTTT. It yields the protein CASSFPTSGLTDTQYF.

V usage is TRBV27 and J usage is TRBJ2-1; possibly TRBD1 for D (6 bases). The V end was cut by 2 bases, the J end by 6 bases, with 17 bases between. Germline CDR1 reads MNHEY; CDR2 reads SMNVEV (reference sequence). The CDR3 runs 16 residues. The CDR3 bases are TGTGCCAGCAGTTTAGCTTCAGGGGTTAGGCCCAATGAGCAGTTCTTC. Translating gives CASSLASGVRPNEQFF.

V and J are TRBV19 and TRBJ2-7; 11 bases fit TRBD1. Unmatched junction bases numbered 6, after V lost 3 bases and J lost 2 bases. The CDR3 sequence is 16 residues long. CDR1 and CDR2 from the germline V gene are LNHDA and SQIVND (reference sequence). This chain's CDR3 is CASSIARDRGTYEQYF. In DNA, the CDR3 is TGTGCCAGTAGTATCGCTCGGGACAGGGGGACCTACGAGCAGTACTTC.

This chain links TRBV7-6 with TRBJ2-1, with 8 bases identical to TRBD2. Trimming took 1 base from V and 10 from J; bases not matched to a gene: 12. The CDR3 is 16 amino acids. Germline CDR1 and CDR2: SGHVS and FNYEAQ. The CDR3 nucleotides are TGTGCCAGCAGCTTAGTTCGTGTCCCGGGGGGGCAGGAGCAGTTCTTC. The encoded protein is CASSLVRVPGGQEQFF. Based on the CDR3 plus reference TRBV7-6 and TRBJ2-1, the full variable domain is GAGVSQSPRYKVTKRGQDVALRCDPISGHVSLYWYRQALGQGPEFLTYFNYEAQQDKSGLPNDRFSAERPEGSISTLTIQRTEQRDSAMYRCASSLVRVPGGQEQFFGPGTRLTVL.

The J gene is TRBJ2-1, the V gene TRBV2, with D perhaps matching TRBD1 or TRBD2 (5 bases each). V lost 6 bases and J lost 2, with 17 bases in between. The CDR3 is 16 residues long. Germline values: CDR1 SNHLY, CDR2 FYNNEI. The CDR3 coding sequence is TGTGCCAGCAGAGGCCTCGGGGCCGCGGCCTACAATGAGCAGTTCTTC. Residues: CASRGLGAAAYNEQFF.

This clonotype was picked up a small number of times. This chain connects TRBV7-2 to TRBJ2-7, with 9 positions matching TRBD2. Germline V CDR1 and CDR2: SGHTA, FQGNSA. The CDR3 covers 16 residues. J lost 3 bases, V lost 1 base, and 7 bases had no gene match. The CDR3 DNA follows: TGTGCCAGCAGCTTAGTCGCTAGCGGGATGGGCTACGAGCAGTACTTC. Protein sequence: CASSLVASGMGYEQYF.

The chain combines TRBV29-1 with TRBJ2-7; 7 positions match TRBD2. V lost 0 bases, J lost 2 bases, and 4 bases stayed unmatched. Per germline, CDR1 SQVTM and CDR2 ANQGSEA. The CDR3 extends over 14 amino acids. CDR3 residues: CSVEEGTTAYEQYF. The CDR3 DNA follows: TGCAGCGTTGAAGAGGGGACTACGGCCTACGAGCAGTACTTC.

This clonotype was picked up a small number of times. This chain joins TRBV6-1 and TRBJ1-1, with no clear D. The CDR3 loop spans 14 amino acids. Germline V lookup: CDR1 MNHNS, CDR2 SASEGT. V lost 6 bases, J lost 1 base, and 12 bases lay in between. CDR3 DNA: TGTGCCAGCAGGCGCTCAGGCCCGAACACTGAAGCTTTCTTT. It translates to CASRRSGPNTEAFF.

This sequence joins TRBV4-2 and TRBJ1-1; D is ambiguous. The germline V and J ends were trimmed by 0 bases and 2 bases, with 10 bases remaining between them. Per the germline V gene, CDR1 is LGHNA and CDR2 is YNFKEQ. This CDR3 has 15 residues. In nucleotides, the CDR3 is TGTGCCAGCAGCCAAGATTCAGCAGAAAACACTGAAGCTTTCTTT. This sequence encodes CASSQDSAENTEAFF.

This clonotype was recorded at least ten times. The CDR3 reads CASSFSWGAQTGELFF. CDR3 bases: TGTGCCAGCAGCTTTAGCTGGGGGGCGCAGACCGGGGAGCTGTTTTTT. V is TRBV4-2 and J is TRBJ2-2; either TRBD1 or TRBD2 may supply D (6 bases each). Germline lookup yields CDR1 LGHNA and CDR2 YNFKEQ. This CDR3 region has 16 residues. V was pared by 5 bases and J by 5 bases, with 18 bases between.

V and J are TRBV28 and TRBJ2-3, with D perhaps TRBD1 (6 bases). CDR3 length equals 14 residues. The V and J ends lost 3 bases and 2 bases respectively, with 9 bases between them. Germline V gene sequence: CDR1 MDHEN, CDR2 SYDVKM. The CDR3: CASSFLGATDTQYF. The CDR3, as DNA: TGTGCCAGCAGTTTCCTGGGGGCCACAGATACGCAGTATTTT.

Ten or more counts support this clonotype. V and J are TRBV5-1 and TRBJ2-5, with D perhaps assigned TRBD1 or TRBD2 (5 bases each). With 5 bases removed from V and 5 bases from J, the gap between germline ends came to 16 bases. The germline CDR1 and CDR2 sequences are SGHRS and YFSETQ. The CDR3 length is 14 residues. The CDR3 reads CASREAGRMETQYF. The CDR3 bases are TGCGCCAGCAGGGAGGCAGGGCGGATGGAGACCCAGTACTTC. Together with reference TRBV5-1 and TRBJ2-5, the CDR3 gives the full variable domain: KAGVTQTPRYLIKTRGQQVTLSCSPISGHRSVSWYQQTPGQGLQFLFEYFSETQRNKGNFPGRFSGRQFSNSRSEMNVSTLELGDSALYLCASREAGRMETQYFGPGTRLLVL.

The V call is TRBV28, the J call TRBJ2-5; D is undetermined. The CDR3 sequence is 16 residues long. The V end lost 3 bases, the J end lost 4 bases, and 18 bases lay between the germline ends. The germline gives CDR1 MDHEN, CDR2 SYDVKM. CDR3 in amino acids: CASSFRMELAGETQYF. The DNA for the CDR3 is TGTGCCAGCAGTTTCAGGATGGAGCTGGCAGGAGAGACCCAGTACTTC.

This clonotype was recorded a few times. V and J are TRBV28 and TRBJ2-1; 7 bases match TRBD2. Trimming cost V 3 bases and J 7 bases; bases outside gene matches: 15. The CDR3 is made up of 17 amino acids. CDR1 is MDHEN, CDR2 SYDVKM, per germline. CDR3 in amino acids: CASSFLPPGLSPNEQFF. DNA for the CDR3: TGTGCCAGCAGTTTTCTCCCCCCGGGACTAAGTCCTAATGAGCAGTTCTTC. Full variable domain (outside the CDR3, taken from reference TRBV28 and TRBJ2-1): DVKVTQSSRYLVKRTGEKVFLECVQDMDHENMFWYRQDPGLGLRLIYFSYDVKMKEKGDIPEGYSVSREKKERFSLILESASTNQTSMYLCASSFLPPGLSPNEQFFGPGTRLTVL.

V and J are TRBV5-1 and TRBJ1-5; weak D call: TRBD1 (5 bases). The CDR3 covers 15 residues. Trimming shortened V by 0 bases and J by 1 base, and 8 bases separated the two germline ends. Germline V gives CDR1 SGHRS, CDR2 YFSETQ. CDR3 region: CASSLEGKSNQPQHF. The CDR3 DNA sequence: TGCGCCAGCAGCTTGGAGGGGAAGAGCAATCAGCCCCAGCATTTT.

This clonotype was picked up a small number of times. CDR3 protein: CASSPSGYPYGYTF. The DNA for the CDR3 is TGTGCCAGCTCACCATCAGGTTATCCCTATGGCTACACCTTC. The chain recombines TRBV18 with TRBJ1-2; D is unresolved. V was pared by 2 bases and J by 4 bases, with 11 bases between. From germline, CDR1 is KGHSH and CDR2 LQKENI. This CDR3 is 14 amino acids long.

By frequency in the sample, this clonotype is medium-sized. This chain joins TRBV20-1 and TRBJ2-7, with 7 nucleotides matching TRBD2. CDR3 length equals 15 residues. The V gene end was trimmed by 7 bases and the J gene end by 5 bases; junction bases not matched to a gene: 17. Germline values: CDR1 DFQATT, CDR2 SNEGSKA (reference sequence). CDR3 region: CSGMGGSGLLNEQYF. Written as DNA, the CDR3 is TGCAGTGGCATGGGGGGTAGCGGGTTACTTAACGAGCAGTACTTC.

CDR3 loop: CASRDRTGTQYF. Here the CDR3 DNA reads TGTGCCAGCAGGGACCGAACTGGCACGCAGTATTTT. The gene calls are TRBV12-3 or TRBV12-4 and TRBJ2-3; D ambiguous. There are 12 residues in the CDR3. V shed 6 bases and J shed 9 bases, with 13 bases lying between them.